A single sample gave rise to the 8 T cell receptor beta chains below, sequenced in a study of shared clonotypes between healthy human individuals (dated by TCRdb to 2018 to 2021). Library preparation was by the immunoSEQ multiplex PCR assay. Drawn from immuneACCESS, this table holds only the in-frame rearrangements with V and J called that TCRdb kept. Clones are partly lost; checked studies trace under half to an unresolved V gene and leave the rest unexplained. The sample table holds about 490,000 clones, of which 79% were seen once. The top ten constitute 12% of the sample. Material: PBMCs. These receptors were collected from a woman in her thirties or forties in good health. Some clones in this sample may be carry-over from other donors' samples.

The rearrangement links TRBV19 to TRBJ2-5, with 13 bases that match TRBD2. V lost 4 bases, J lost 4 bases, and 6 bases stayed unmatched. CDR3 length: 16 amino acids. The V gene's germline CDR1 is LNHDA and CDR2 SQIVND (reference sequence). As DNA, the CDR3 is TGTGCCAGTAGTACTCCGGGACTAGCGGGATTAGAGACCCAGTACTTC. As protein: CASSTPGLAGLETQYF. The full variable domain, rest sourced from reference TRBV19 and TRBJ2-5, is DGGITQSPKYLFRKEGQNVTLSCEQNLNHDAMYWYRQDPGQGLRLIYYSQIVNDFQKGDIAEGYSVSREKKESFPLTVTSAQKNPTAFYLCASSTPGLAGLETQYFGPGTRLLVL.

CDR3 coding DNA: TGTGCCAGCAGTCAAGAGGGACAGACTCCCCGGGAAGCTTTCTTT. Protein product: CASSQEGQTPREAFF. This chain joins TRBV6-1 and TRBJ1-1; 7 bases agree with TRBD1. The CDR3 contains 15 residues. CDR1 MNHNS and CDR2 SASEGT come from the germline V gene. Trimming cost V 5 bases and J 8 bases; bases outside gene matches: 14.

The gene calls are TRBV5-1 and TRBJ1-1, with no clear D. Germline V gene data show CDR1 as SGHRS and CDR2 as YFSETQ. The germline V and J ends were trimmed by 0 bases and 1 base, with 7 bases remaining between them. The CDR3 covers 14 residues. The chain's CDR3 is CASSLGVRNTEAFF. The DNA for the CDR3 is TGCGCCAGCAGCTTGGGGGTAAGGAACACTGAAGCTTTCTTT.

This clone was seen more than once but under ten times. The chain recombines TRBV10-2 with TRBJ2-1, with 10 positions matching TRBD2. The germline gives CDR1 WSHSY, CDR2 SAAADI. The junction had 11 bases not matched to a gene; V was cut back by 6 bases and J by 3 bases. The CDR3 extends over 17 amino acids. The CDR3, as DNA: TGCGCCAGCAGCCTAGCGGGGGTAGGCAATTTCTACAATGAGCAGTTCTTC. This sequence encodes CASSLAGVGNFYNEQFF.

The rearrangement joins TRBV15 to TRBJ2-1; no definite D call. CDR1 and CDR2 (germline): LNHNV, YYDKDF (reference sequence). Trimming stripped 0 bases from V and 14 bases from J, with 11 bases between. CDR3 length equals 12 residues. CDR3 residues: CATSRDSLRKFF. CDR3 DNA sequence: TGTGCCACCAGCAGAGATTCACTGAGGAAGTTCTTC.

V usage is TRBV10-3 and J usage is TRBJ2-2, with D tentatively TRBD1 (6 bases). The ends were cut back, 7 bases at V and 7 bases at J, with 10 bases in the middle. The CDR3 runs to 12 residues. CDR1 is ENHRY and CDR2 is SYGVKD in the germline V gene. The CDR3 sequence is CAIKQGIGELFF. The DNA for the CDR3 is TGTGCCATCAAACAGGGAATCGGGGAGCTGTTTTTT.

The gene calls are TRBV7-9 and TRBJ1-1; D gene unclear. The V gene lost 6 bases and the J gene lost 3 bases, with 23 bases spanning the gap. The germline V gene has CDR1 SEHNR and CDR2 FQNEAQ (reference sequence). This CDR3 is 17 amino acids long. CDR3 sequence reads: CASRSLRTSSWDTEAFF. The CDR3, as DNA: TGTGCCAGCAGAAGTCTCAGGACCAGCTCCTGGGACACTGAAGCTTTCTTT.

The chain has TRBV28 and TRBJ2-1, with 12 bases that match TRBD2. V gave up 6 bases and J gave up 6 bases; unmatched junction bases: 6. Germline-derived CDR1 and CDR2 are MDHEN and SYDVKM. The CDR3 contains 15 residues. The CDR3: CASSTLAGGFNEQFF. The CDR3 region has the DNA TGTGCCAGCAGCACACTAGCGGGAGGTTTCAATGAGCAGTTCTTC.